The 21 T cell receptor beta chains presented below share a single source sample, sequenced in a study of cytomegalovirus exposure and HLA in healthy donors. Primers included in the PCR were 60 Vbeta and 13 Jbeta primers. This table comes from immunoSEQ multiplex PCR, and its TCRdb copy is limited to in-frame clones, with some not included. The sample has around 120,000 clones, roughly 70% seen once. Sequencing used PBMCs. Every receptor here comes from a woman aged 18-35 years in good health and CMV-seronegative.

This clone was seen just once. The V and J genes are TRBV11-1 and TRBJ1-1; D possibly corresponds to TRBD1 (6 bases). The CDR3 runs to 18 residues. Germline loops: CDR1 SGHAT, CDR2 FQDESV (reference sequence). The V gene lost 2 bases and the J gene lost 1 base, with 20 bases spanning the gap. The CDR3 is CASSLNGGATGKNTEAFF. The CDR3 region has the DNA TGTGCCAGCAGCTTAAATGGGGGAGCGACAGGAAAGAACACTGAAGCTTTCTTT.

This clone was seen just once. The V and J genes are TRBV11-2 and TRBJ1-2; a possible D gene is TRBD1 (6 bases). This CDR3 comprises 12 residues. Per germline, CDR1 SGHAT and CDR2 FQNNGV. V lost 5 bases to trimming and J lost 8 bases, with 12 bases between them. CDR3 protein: CASSNRDIGYTF. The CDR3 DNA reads TGTGCCAGCAGCAACCGGGACATCGGCTACACCTTC. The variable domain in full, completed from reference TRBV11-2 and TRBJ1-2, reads EAGVAQSPRYKIIEKRQSVAFWCNPISGHATLYWYQQILGQGPKLLIQFQNNGVVDDSQLPKDRFSAERLKGVDSTLKIQPAKLEDSAVYLCASSNRDIGYTFGSGTRLTVV.

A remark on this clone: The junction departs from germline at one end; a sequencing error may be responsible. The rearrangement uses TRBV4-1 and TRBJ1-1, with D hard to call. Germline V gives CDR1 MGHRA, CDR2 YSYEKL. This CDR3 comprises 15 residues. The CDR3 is CASSQSWAGNAEAFF. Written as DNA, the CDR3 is TGCGCCAGCAGCCAGTCGTGGGCGGGGAACGCTGAAGCTTTCTTT.

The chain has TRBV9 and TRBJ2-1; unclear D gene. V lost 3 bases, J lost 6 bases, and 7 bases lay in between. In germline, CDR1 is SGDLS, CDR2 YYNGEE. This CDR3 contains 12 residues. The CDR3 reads CASSAYSNEQFF. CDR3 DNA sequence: TGTGCCAGCAGCGCGTATAGCAATGAGCAGTTCTTC.

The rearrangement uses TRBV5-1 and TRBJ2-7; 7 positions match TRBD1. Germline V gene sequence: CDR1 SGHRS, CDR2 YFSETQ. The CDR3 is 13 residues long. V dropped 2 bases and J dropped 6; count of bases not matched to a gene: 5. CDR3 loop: CASSLSDRAEQYF. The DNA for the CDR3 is TGCGCCAGCAGCTTAAGCGACAGGGCCGAGCAGTACTTC. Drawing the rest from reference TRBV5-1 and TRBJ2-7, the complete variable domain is KAGVTQTPRYLIKTRGQQVTLSCSPISGHRSVSWYQQTPGQGLQFLFEYFSETQRNKGNFPGRFSGRQFSNSRSEMNVSTLELGDSALYLCASSLSDRAEQYFGPGTRLTVT.

The CDR3 is CASSLNTGATEAFF. In DNA, the CDR3 is TGCGCCAGCAGCTTAAATACAGGGGCCACTGAAGCTTTCTTT. The chain is built from TRBV5-1 and TRBJ1-1; TRBD1 matches 7 bases. The V segment lost 2 bases and the J segment 4 bases; nucleotides outside the gene matches: 5. CDR3 size: 14 residues. Germline CDR1 reads SGHRS; CDR2 reads YFSETQ.

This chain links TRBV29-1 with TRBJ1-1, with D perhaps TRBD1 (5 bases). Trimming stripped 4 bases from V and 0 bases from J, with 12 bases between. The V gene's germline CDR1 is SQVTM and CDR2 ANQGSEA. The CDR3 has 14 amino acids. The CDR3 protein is CSVGDAGMNTEAFF. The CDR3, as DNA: TGCAGCGTTGGTGATGCAGGGATGAACACTGAAGCTTTCTTT.

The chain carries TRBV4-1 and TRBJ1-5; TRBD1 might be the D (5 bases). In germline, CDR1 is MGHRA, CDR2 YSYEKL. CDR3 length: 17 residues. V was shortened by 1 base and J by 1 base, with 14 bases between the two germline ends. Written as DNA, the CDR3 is TGCGCCAGCAGCCAAGCGTCAGGGTTTTGGAGCAATCAGCCCCAGCATTTT. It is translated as CASSQASGFWSNQPQHF.

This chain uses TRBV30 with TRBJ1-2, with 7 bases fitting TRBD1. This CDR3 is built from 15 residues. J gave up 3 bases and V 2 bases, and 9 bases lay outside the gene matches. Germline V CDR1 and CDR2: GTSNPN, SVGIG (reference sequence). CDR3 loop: CAWSSPGTDDYGYTF. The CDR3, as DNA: TGTGCCTGGAGTTCGCCTGGGACAGACGACTATGGCTACACCTTC.

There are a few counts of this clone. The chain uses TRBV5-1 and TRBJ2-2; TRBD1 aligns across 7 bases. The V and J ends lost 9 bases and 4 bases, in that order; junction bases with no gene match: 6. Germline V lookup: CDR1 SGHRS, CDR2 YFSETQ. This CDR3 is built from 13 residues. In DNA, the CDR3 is TGCGCCACCTTGGGACAGACCACCGGGGAGCTGTTTTTT. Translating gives CATLGQTTGELFF.

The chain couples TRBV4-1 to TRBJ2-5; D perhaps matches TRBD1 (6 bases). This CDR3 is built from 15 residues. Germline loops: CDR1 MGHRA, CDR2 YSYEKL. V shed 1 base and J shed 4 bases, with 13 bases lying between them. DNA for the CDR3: TGCGCCAGCAGCCAAGGAACACTGGACAGAGAGACCCAGTACTTC. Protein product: CASSQGTLDRETQYF.

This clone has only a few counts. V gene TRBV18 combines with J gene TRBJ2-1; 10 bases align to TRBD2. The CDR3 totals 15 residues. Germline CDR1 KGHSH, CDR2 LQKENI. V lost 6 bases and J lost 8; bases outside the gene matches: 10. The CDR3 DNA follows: TGTGCCAGCTCTAGAAGCGGGGGGGCCGACCATGAGCAGTTCTTC. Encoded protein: CASSRSGGADHEQFF.

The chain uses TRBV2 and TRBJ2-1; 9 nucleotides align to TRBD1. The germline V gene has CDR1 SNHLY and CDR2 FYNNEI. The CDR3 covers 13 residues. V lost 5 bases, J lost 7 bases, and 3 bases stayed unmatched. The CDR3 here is CASSRDRVNEQFF. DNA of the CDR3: TGTGCCAGCAGTAGGGACAGGGTGAATGAGCAGTTCTTC. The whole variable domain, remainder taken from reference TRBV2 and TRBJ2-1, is EPEVTQTPSHQVTQMGQEVILRCVPISNHLYFYWYRQILGQKVEFLVSFYNNEISEKSEIFDDQFSVERPDGSNFTLKIRSTKLEDSAMYFCASSRDRVNEQFFGPGTRLTVL.

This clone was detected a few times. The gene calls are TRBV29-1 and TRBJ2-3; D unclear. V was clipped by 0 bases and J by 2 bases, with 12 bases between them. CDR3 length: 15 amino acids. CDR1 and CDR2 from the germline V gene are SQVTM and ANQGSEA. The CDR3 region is CSVEDPRQATDTQYF. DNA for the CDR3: TGCAGCGTTGAAGATCCTCGGCAGGCCACAGATACGCAGTATTTT.

CDR3 nucleotides: TGTGCCAGCAGCGGGAACGACTATGGCTACACCTTC. Its protein product is CASSGNDYGYTF. The chain has TRBV2 and TRBJ1-2, with unresolved D. CDR3 length: 12 amino acids. V was clipped by 6 bases and J by 3 bases, with 8 bases between them. Looked up from germline, CDR1 is SNHLY and CDR2 is FYNNEI.

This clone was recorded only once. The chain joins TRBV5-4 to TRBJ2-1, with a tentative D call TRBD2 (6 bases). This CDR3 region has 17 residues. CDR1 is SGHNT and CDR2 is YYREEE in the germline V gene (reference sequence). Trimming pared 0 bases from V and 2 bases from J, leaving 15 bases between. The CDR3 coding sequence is TGTGCCAGCAGCTTGGCCACTCGGGGGTGGACCTACAATGAGCAGTTCTTC. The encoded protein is CASSLATRGWTYNEQFF.

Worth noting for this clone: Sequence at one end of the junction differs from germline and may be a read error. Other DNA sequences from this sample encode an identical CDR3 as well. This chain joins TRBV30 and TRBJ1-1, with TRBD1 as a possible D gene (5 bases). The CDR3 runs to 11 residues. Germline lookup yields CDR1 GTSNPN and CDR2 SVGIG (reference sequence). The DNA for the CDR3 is TGCGCCTGGCAGGGCGAGGCTGAAGCTTTCTTT. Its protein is CAWQGEAEAFF.

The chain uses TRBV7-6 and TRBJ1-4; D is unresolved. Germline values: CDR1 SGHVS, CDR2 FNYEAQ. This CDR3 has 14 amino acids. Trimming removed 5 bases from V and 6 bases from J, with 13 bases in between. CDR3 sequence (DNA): TGTGCCAGCAGCGTCCTCCCCCTAGATGAAAAACTGTTTTTT. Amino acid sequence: CASSVLPLDEKLFF.

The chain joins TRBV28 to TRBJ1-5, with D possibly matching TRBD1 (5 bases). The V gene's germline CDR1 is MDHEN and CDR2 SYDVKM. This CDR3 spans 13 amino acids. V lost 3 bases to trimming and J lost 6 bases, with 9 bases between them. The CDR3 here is CASSLIRAQPQHF. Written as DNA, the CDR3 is TGTGCCAGCAGTTTGATCAGGGCTCAGCCCCAGCATTTT.

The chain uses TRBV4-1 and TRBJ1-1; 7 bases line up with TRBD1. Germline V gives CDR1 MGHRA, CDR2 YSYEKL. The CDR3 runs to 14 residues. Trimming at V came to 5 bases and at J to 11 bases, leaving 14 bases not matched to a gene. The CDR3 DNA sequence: TGCGCCAGCAGCGATGGGACAGTAGGGGAGAGGGCTTTCTTT. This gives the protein CASSDGTVGERAFF.

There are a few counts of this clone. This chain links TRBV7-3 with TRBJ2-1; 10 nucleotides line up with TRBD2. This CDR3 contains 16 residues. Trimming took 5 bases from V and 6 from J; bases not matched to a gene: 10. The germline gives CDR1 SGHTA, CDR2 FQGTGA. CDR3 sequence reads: CASSPTLLAGTNEQFF. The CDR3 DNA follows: TGTGCCAGCAGCCCGACCTTACTAGCGGGGACCAATGAGCAGTTCTTC.